The rows below give T cell receptor beta chains drawn from one sample of a study of T cells after yellow fever vaccination. TCRdb recomputed calls from the 5' RACE reads with MiXCR, one row per CDR3 protein. The data hold 300,000 to 350,000 distinct CDR3 sequences, with around 10% observed a single time. The sample was CD4+ T cells sorted from PBMCs, taken 45 days after the yellow fever booster vaccination. The origin of the receptors is a man between 18 and 35 years old who received the YFV17D yellow fever vaccine. Both conserved end residues are part of each CDR3. Each record gives: D gene, J gene, clone size, CDR3 length, V gene, CDR3 DNA, CDR3 protein. A D gene is named only where the DNA matches it firmly. Some rows mark clone size as missing; the rest say once, few, many or name a class of expanded clone.

D: .; J: TRBJ1-4; size: few; length: 15; V: TRBV6-2/TRBV6-3; DNA: TGTGCCAGCACCCCTTCGGGGGGTTTGGGCGAAAAACTGTTTTTT; CDR3: CASTPSGGLGEKLFF
D: .; J: TRBJ1-1; size: many; length: 15; V: TRBV7-2; DNA: TGTGCCAGCAGCCAAGGACCCGGGTCGTACACTGAAGCTTTCTTT; CDR3: CASSQGPGSYTEAFF
D: TRBD1; J: TRBJ2-3; size: .; length: 18; V: TRBV18; DNA: TGTGCCAGCTCACCACGGGACCAGGGGGCATTGGGCACAGATACGCAGTATTTT; CDR3: CASSPRDQGALGTDTQYF
D: .; J: TRBJ2-5; size: few; length: 14; V: TRBV5-1; DNA: TGCGCCAGCAGATTGGGGATCAGTCAAGAGACCCAGTACTTC; CDR3: CASRLGISQETQYF
D: .; J: TRBJ1-3; size: once; length: 17; V: TRBV5-4; DNA: TGTGCCAGCAGCTTGGCCCCCGGGACGGCCATCGGAAACACCATATATTTT; CDR3: CASSLAPGTAIGNTIYF
D: TRBD2; J: TRBJ2-3; size: many; length: 14; V: TRBV5-1; DNA: TGCGCCAGGGGGGGGTCCCGGAGCACAGATACGCAGTATTTT; CDR3: CARGGSRSTDTQYF
D: TRBD2; J: TRBJ2-3; size: few; length: 15; V: TRBV5-1; DNA: TGCGCCAGCAGCTTGAGGGACTATAGCACAGATACGCAGTATTTT; CDR3: CASSLRDYSTDTQYF
D: .; J: TRBJ1-5; size: few; length: 15; V: TRBV6-5; DNA: TGTGCCAGCAAGAGAGGCGCGTATAGCAATCAGCCCCAGCATTTT; CDR3: CASKRGAYSNQPQHF
D: .; J: TRBJ1-5; size: .; length: 18; V: TRBV4-3; DNA: TGCGCCAGCAGCCAAGTTAGACGTAGGAGATTACAAAATCAGCCCCAGCATTTT; CDR3: CASSQVRRRRLQNQPQHF
D: TRBD2; J: TRBJ2-1; size: few; length: 18; V: TRBV14; DNA: TGTGCCAGCAGCCCCAGGACTAGCGGGGGGGCAGTCTACAATGAGCAGTTCTTC; CDR3: CASSPRTSGGAVYNEQFF
D: .; J: TRBJ1-2; size: few; length: 14; V: TRBV7-2; DNA: TGTGCCAGCAGCTTAGTCCGCCAACCAGGTGGCTACACCTTC; CDR3: CASSLVRQPGGYTF
D: .; J: TRBJ2-7; size: .; length: 13; V: TRBV12-3/TRBV12-4; DNA: TGTGCCAGCAGCACCAAGACCACTTACGAGCAGTACTTC; CDR3: CASSTKTTYEQYF
D: .; J: TRBJ2-1; size: few; length: 14; V: TRBV20-1; DNA: TGCAGTGTTGCTAGGATGAGCCAGCGGAATGAGCAGTTCTTC; CDR3: CSVARMSQRNEQFF
D: .; J: TRBJ1-6; size: few; length: 14; V: TRBV6-5; DNA: TGTGCCAGCAGCTACTATGGGCTTGGGTCACCCCTCCACTTT; CDR3: CASSYYGLGSPLHF
D: TRBD1; J: TRBJ2-1; size: few; length: 15; V: TRBV20-1; DNA: TGCAGTGCTAGTGTGCCCGGGACAGGGTACAATGAGCAGTTCTTC; CDR3: CSASVPGTGYNEQFF
D: .; J: TRBJ2-1; size: .; length: 14; V: TRBV5-1; DNA: TGCGCCAGCAGCTTGGATCGCTTATACAATGAGCAGTTCTTC; CDR3: CASSLDRLYNEQFF
D: .; J: TRBJ1-4; size: few; length: 15; V: TRBV15; DNA: TGTGCCACCAGCAGAGCAGGAGCCAATAATGAAAAACTGTTTTTT; CDR3: CATSRAGANNEKLFF
D: TRBD1; J: TRBJ2-5; size: .; length: 13; V: TRBV19; DNA: TGTGCCAGTAGTGGACAGGGGAGGCAGACCCAGTACTTC; CDR3: CASSGQGRQTQYF
D: .; J: TRBJ1-2; size: few; length: 14; V: TRBV2; DNA: TGTGCCAGCAGTGTAAAGGGGTCTATCTATGGCTACACCTTC; CDR3: CASSVKGSIYGYTF
D: .; J: TRBJ2-2; size: many; length: 16; V: TRBV7-6; DNA: TGTGCCAGCAGCCCAGGGTCGGGGACGAACACCGGGGAGCTGTTTTTT; CDR3: CASSPGSGTNTGELFF
D: .; J: TRBJ1-5; size: .; length: 13; V: TRBV20-1; DNA: TGCAGTGCTAACCTGCCAGGGAGTCAGCCCCAGCATTTT; CDR3: CSANLPGSQPQHF
D: .; J: TRBJ2-5; size: .; length: 13; V: TRBV7-3; DNA: TGTGCCAGCAGCTTAGCATTTCAAGAGACCCAGTACTTC; CDR3: CASSLAFQETQYF
D: TRBD1; J: TRBJ2-3; size: few; length: 15; V: TRBV24-1; DNA: TGTGCCACCAGTGATCCGGGACAGGGGGCAGATACGCAGTATTTT; CDR3: CATSDPGQGADTQYF
D: TRBD2; J: TRBJ2-3; size: few; length: 16; V: TRBV6-5; DNA: TGTGCCAGCAGTTACTCAGGCGGGGGGTACACAGATACGCAGTATTTT; CDR3: CASSYSGGGYTDTQYF
D: TRBD2; J: TRBJ2-5; size: few; length: 13; V: TRBV27; DNA: TGTGCCAGCAGGGGGGGGGTCCAAGAGACCCAGTACTTC; CDR3: CASRGGVQETQYF
D: .; J: TRBJ2-3; size: .; length: 14; V: TRBV9; DNA: TGTGCCAGCAGCCCCTTAGTAGGTCCAGATACGCAGTATTTT; CDR3: CASSPLVGPDTQYF
D: .; J: TRBJ2-4; size: few; length: 15; V: TRBV5-1; DNA: TGCGCCAGCAGCTCTGGACACTCCGGCAAAAACATTCAGTACTTC; CDR3: CASSSGHSGKNIQYF
D: .; J: TRBJ1-2; size: .; length: 12; V: TRBV20-1; DNA: TGCAGTGCTAGACCGGCAGGGGTTGGCTACACCTTC; CDR3: CSARPAGVGYTF
D: .; J: TRBJ1-1; size: few; length: 15; V: TRBV29-1; DNA: TGCAGCGTTGAAGATCGGACCTATCGGGAGACTGAAGCTTTCTTT; CDR3: CSVEDRTYRETEAFF
D: TRBD1; J: TRBJ1-3; size: .; length: 16; V: TRBV25-1; DNA: TGTGCCAGCAGCAGGGGGTTCAGGAACTCTGGAAACACCATATATTTT; CDR3: CASSRGFRNSGNTIYF
D: .; J: TRBJ2-3; size: .; length: 15; V: TRBV5-1; DNA: TGCGCCAGCAGCGGGTGGACGGGGAGCACAGATACGCAGTATTTT; CDR3: CASSGWTGSTDTQYF
D: .; J: TRBJ2-5; size: .; length: 15; V: TRBV4-1; DNA: TGCGCCAGCAGCCAAGATCACAGGGCAATAGAGACCCAGTACTTC; CDR3: CASSQDHRAIETQYF
D: .; J: TRBJ2-3; size: few; length: 16; V: TRBV7-2; DNA: TGTGCCAGCAGCCCCGTCTTGAGGGGGGGCACAGATACGCAGTATTTT; CDR3: CASSPVLRGGTDTQYF
D: .; J: TRBJ1-6; size: many; length: 13; V: TRBV12-3/TRBV12-4; DNA: TGTGCCATTAGACGGCAACGTAATTCACCCCTCCACTTT; CDR3: CAIRRQRNSPLHF
D: .; J: TRBJ1-5; size: .; length: 13; V: TRBV4-3; DNA: TGCGCCAGCAGCCAAGACCCTTATCAGCCCCAGCATTTT; CDR3: CASSQDPYQPQHF